Sequencing of this T cell receptor beta chain was carried out in a study of response to subunit inactivated influenza vaccine. Study outcomes and limitations: It was the authors' suggestion that each seasonal influenza vaccination recruits few new T cells.

The V and J ends lost 4 bases and 4 bases, in that order; junction bases with no gene match: 3. The CDR3 has 13 residues. Germline V lookup: CDR1 MNHNS, CDR2 SASEGT. Concerning this clonotype itself: What it binds is not known.

TCRdb itself ran the RT-PCR reads through MiXCR, one entry per CDR3 protein. The table lists a few hundred thousand distinct CDR3 sequences, 22% of them singletons. The sequencing here drew on PBMCs from blood, taken less than 22 months after vaccination. This sequence was found in a man in his fifties or sixties who received an inactivated influenza vaccine. V usage is TRBV6-1 and J usage is TRBJ2-7; 8 bases are a match to TRBD2. The CDR3 sequence is CASSVAGLYEQYF. As DNA, the CDR3 is TGTGCCAGCAGTGTAGCGGGACTTTACGAGCAGTACTTC.